This T cell receptor beta chain emerged from a study of cytomegalovirus exposure and HLA in healthy donors. Findings and limits, study-wide: HLA allele associations emerged for 17,000 or so TCR beta sequences in a later analysis, at 0.05 false discovery rate.

About this clone itself: Its antigen is still unknown.

Germline-derived CDR1 and CDR2 are SEHNR and FQNEAQ (reference sequence). The CDR3 runs to 14 residues. The V end lost 1 base, the J end lost 5 bases, and 10 bases lay between the germline ends. It was with 60 Vbeta and 13 Jbeta primers that the PCR ran. Sequencing was performed with immunoSEQ multiplex PCR; in TCRdb, only in-frame clones are kept and a portion is missing. The table has 150,000 to 200,000 clones, 75% to 80% seen once. The sequence was obtained from a woman aged 50 to 60 in good health and CMV-seropositive. The specimen was PBMCs. The rearrangement links TRBV7-9 to TRBJ2-3, with a tentative D call TRBD1 (6 bases). This CDR3 reads CASSLGQGIDTQYF. In nucleotides, the CDR3 is TGTGCCAGCAGCTTAGGGCAGGGGATAGATACGCAGTATTTT. The entire variable domain, with the rest obtained from reference TRBV7-9 and TRBJ2-3, is as follows: DTGVSQNPRHKITKRGQNVTFRCDPISEHNRLYWYRQTLGQGPEFLTYFQNEAQLEKSRLLSDRFSAERPKGSFSTLEIQRTEQGDSAMYLCASSLGQGIDTQYFGPGTRLTVL.